The clone carrying this T cell receptor (beta chain) was counted a few times. TCRdb ran MiXCR on the RT-PCR reads and lists one entry per CDR3 protein. The sample includes about 680,000 distinct CDR3 sequences, approximately 15% of them seen just once. The origin of this receptor is a female donor in good health, serving as a healthy control. The sequencing sample was made of memory CD4+ T cells from blood.

The chain's CDR3 is CASSPGLAGDRETQYF. In DNA form, the CDR3 reads TGTGCCAGCAGCCCTGGACTAGCGGGGGATCGGGAGACCCAGTACTTC. This sequence joins TRBV5-4 and TRBJ2-5, with 13 bases matching TRBD2. The germline CDR1 and CDR2 sequences are SGHNT and YYREEE (reference sequence). With 4 bases clipped from V and 5 bases from J, the junction kept 8 bases outside the gene matches. The CDR3 loop spans 16 amino acids.